Sequencing of this TCR beta chain was carried out in a study of blood T cell repertoires in COVID-19. Profiled with immunoSEQ multiplex PCR; TCRdb holds only in-frame clones, not every one. The sample consists of 180,000 or so clones, 88% of them appearing once. The origin of this receptor is a man younger than 30 with active or convalescent COVID-19. The specimen was peripheral blood.

In DNA, the CDR3 is TGTGCCATCAGTGAAGGGGACAGGGGGACGTTCTATGGCTACACCTTC. Translated: CAISEGDRGTFYGYTF. V gene TRBV10-3 combines with J gene TRBJ1-2; 11 bases map to TRBD1. The CDR3 spans 16 residues. Trimming took 3 bases from V and 4 from J; bases not matched to a gene: 7. The germline CDR1 and CDR2 sequences are ENHRY and SYGVKD.